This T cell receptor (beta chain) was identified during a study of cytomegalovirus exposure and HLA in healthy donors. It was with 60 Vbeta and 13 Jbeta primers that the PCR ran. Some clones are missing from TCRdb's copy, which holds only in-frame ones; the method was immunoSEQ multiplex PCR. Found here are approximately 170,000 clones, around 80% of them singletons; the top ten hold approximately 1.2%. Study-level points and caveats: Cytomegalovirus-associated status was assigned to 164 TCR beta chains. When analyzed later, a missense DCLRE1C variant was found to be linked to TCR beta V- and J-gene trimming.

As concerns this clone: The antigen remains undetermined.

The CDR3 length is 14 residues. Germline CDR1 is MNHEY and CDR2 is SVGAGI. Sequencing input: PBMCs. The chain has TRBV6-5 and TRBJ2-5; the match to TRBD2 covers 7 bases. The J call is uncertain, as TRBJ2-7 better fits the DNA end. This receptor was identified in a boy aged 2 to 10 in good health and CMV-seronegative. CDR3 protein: CASSYGGSLYEQYF. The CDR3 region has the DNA TGTGCCAGCAGTTACGGCGGGAGTCTCTACGAGCAGTACTTC.